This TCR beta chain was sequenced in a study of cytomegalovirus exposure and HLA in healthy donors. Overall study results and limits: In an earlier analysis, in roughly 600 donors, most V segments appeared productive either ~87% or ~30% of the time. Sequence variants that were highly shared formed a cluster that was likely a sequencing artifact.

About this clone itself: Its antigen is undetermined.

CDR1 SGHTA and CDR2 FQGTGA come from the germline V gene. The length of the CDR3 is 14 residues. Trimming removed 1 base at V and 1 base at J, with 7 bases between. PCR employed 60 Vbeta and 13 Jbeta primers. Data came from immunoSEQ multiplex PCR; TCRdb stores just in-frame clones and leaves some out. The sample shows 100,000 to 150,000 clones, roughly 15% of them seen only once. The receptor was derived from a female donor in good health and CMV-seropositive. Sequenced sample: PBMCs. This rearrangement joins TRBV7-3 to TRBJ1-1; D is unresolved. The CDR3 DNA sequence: TGTGCCAGCAGCTTAAACTCCGAGAACACTGAAGCTTTCTTT. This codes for CASSLNSENTEAFF.